This T cell receptor (beta chain) was sequenced during a study of blood T cell repertoires in COVID-19. Overall study context: Some COVID-19 samples were acute and others convalescent; all came from the United States, Italy and Spain. Sources were T cells, B-cell-depleted T cells, or PBMCs; the material itself was cDNA or gDNA.

This clone came up once. In the original workflow: Reference gene primer amplification yielded estimated nucleated cell counts. Method: immunoSEQ multiplex PCR; TCRdb's copy keeps in-frame clones and lacks some. V and J calls plus clone size are reproduced from that table; the DNA served to infer D and trimming. The repertoire includes 140,000 to 150,000 clones, 80% of them detected once, and 3.5% to 4% sits in the top ten. With V trimmed by 2 bases and J by 7 bases, 7 bases remained unmatched. The germline CDR1 and CDR2 sequences are SGHDT and YYEEEE. CDR3 length equals 16 residues. The sequence came from an older man who had recovered from COVID-19. The J gene is TRBJ2-1, the V gene TRBV5-6, with TRBD2 identical over 12 bases. What was sequenced was peripheral blood. The CDR3 DNA reads as TGTGCCAGCAGCTTAACGACTAGCGGGAGAGGGAATGAGCAGTTCTTC. It encodes CASSLTTSGRGNEQFF.